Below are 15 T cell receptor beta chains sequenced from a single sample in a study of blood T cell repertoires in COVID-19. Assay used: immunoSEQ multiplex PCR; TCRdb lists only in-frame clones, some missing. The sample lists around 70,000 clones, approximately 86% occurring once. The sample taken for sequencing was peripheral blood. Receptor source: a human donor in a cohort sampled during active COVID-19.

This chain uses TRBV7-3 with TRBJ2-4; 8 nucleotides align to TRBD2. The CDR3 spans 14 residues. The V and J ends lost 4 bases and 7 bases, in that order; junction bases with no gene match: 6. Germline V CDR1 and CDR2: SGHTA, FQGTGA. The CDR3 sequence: CASSWGTSSNIQYF. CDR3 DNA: TGTGCCAGCAGCTGGGGGACTAGTTCGAACATTCAGTACTTC.

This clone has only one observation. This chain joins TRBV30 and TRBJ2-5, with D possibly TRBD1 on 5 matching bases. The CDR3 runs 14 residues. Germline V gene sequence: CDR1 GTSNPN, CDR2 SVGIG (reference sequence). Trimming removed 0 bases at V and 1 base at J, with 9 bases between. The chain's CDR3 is CAWSVKQVQETQYF. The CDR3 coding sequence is TGTGCCTGGAGTGTGAAACAGGTCCAAGAGACCCAGTACTTC. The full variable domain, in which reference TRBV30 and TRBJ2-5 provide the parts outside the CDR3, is SQTIHQWPATLVQPVGSPLSLECTVEGTSNPNLYWYRQAAGRGLQLLFYSVGIGQISSEVPQNLSASRPQDRQFILSSKKLLLSDSGFYLCAWSVKQVQETQYFGPGTRLLVL.

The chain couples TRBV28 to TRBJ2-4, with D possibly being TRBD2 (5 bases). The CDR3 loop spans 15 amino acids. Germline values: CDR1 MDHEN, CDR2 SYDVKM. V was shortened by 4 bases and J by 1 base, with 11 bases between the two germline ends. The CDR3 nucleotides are TGTGCCAGCAGTTCTGAGGGCGAGGCCAAAAACATTCAGTACTTC. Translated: CASSSEGEAKNIQYF.

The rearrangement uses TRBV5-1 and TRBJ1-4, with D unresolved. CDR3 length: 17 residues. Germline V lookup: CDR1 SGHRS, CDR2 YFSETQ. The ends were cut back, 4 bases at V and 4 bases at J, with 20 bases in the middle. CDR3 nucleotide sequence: TGCGCCAGCAGCGCAGACCCTACTGGGTCGGGTAATGAAAAACTGTTTTTT. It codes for CASSADPTGSGNEKLFF.

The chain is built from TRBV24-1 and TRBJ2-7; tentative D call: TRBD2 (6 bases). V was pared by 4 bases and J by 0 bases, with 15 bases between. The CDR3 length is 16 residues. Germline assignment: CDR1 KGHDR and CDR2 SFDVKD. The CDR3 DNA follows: TGTGCCACCAGTGACCCAGGTCGGGAGAGCTCCTACGAGCAGTACTTC. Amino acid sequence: CATSDPGRESSYEQYF.

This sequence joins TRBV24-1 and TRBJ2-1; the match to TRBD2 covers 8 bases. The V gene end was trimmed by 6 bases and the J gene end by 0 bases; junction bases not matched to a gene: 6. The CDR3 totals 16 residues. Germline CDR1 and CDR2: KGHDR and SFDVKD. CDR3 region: CATSSPGGGSYNEQFF. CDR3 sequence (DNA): TGTGCCACCAGTTCTCCCGGGGGGGGCTCCTACAATGAGCAGTTCTTC.

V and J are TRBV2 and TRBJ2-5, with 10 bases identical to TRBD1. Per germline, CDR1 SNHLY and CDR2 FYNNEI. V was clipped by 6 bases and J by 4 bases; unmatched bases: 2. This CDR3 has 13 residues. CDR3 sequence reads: CASSGQGGETQYF. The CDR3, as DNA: TGTGCCAGCAGCGGACAGGGGGGAGAGACCCAGTACTTC. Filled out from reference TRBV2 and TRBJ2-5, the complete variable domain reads EPEVTQTPSHQVTQMGQEVILRCVPISNHLYFYWYRQILGQKVEFLVSFYNNEISEKSEIFDDQFSVERPDGSNFTLKIRSTKLEDSAMYFCASSGQGGETQYFGPGTRLLVL.

In nucleotides, the CDR3 is TGTGCCAGCAGCTTAGGATCTAGCGGGGGACTGTACGAGCAGTACTTC. It codes for CASSLGSSGGLYEQYF. The chain is built from TRBV7-2 and TRBJ2-7, with 10 positions matching TRBD2. The J segment lost 4 bases and the V segment lost 1 base, leaving 7 bases of the junction unmatched. The CDR3 is 16 amino acids. Germline lookup yields CDR1 SGHTA and CDR2 FQGNSA.

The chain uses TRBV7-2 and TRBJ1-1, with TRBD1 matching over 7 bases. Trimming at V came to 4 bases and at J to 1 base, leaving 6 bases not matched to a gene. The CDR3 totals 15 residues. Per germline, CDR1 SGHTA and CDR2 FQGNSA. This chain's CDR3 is CASSSTGARNTEAFF. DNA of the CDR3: TGTGCCAGCAGCTCCACAGGGGCAAGGAACACTGAAGCTTTCTTT.

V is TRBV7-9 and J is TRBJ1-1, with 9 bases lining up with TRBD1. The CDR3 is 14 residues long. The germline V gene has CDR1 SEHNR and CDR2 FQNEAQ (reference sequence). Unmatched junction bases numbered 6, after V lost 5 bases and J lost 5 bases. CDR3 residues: CASSAGQGRTEAFF. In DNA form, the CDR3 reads TGTGCCAGCAGCGCCGGACAGGGGCGGACTGAAGCTTTCTTT.

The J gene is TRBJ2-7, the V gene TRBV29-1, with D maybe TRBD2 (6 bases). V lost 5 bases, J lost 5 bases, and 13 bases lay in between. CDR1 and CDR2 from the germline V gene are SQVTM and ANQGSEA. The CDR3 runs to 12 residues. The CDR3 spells CSVRGGNHEQYF. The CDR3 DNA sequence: TGCAGCGTTAGAGGAGGGAACCACGAGCAGTACTTC.

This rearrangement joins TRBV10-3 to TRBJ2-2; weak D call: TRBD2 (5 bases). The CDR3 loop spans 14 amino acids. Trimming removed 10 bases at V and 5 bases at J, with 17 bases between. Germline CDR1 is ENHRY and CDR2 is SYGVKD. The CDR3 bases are TGTGCCACCCTTTTTCGCGAGGGTACCGGGGAGCTGTTTTTT. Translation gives CATLFREGTGELFF.

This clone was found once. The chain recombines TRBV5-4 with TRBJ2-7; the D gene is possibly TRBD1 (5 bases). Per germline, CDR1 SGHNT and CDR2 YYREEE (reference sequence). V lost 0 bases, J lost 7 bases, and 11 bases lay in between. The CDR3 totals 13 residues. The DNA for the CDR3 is TGTGCCAGCAGCTTGGAGCAGGGCTCGGAGCAGTACTTC. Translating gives CASSLEQGSEQYF. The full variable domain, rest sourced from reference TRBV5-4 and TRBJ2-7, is ETGVTQSPTHLIKTRGQQVTLRCSSQSGHNTVSWYQQALGQGPQFIFQYYREEENGRGNFPPRFSGLQFPNYSSELNVNALELDDSALYLCASSLEQGSEQYFGPGTRLTVT.

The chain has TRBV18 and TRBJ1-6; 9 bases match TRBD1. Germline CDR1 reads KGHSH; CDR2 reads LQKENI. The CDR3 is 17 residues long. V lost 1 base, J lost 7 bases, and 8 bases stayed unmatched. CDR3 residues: CASSPQAGQGYNSPLHF. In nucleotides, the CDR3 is TGTGCCAGCTCACCACAAGCCGGACAGGGGTACAATTCACCCCTCCACTTT.

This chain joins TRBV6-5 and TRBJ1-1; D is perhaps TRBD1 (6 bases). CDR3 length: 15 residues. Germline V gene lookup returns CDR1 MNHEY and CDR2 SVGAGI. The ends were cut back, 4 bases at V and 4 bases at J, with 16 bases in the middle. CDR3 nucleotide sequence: TGTGCCAGCAGTTTCGACAGGCTCCGGAGCACTGAAGCTTTCTTT. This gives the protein CASSFDRLRSTEAFF.